The 4 T cell receptor beta chains given below trace back to one sample, sequenced in a study of tumor-infiltrating lymphocytes in primary liver carcinoma. From roughly 21-30 mg of unsorted bulk tissue, DNA and RNA were co-extracted together. With approximately 470 ng total RNA as template and a constant-region primer, TCR beta cDNA was made. Employing slightly modified ARM-PCR, three nested multiplex PCR rounds were run, and these gave rise to the TCR beta libraries. It was with TRBV1-TRBV30 forward primers and a C-beta reverse primer that the first two PCR rounds were run, at 10 to 11 cycles each. One entry per CDR3 protein, called by TCRdb with MiXCR from the multiplex PCR reads. The table has tens of thousands of distinct CDR3 sequences, approximately 73% seen once; the top ten hold about 19%. The sequencing sample was made of liver tumor tissue from sampling region 2. Subset in this sample: tumor region T2, inferior pole. These receptor sequences come from a man in his forties with primary liver carcinoma and hepatitis B virus infection.

Comments on this clonotype: It may be a read error: a sequence one base away is much more abundant. The chain has TRBV19 and TRBJ2-3; maybe TRBD2 (6 bases). In germline, CDR1 is LNHDA, CDR2 SQIVND (reference sequence). Trimming pared 6 bases from V and 7 bases from J, leaving 17 bases between. The CDR3 loop spans 14 amino acids. Written as DNA, the CDR3 is TGTGCCAGTAGGCCCGGGACTTCGATATATACGCAGTATTTT. Translated: CASRPGTSIYTQYF.

As concerns this clonotype: The junction and the germline gene differ at one end; a read error may be behind it. The rearrangement joins TRBV24-1 to TRBJ2-1; tentative D call: TRBD2 (6 bases). Germline assignment: CDR1 KGHDR and CDR2 SFDVKD. There are 17 residues in the CDR3. The CDR3 loop is CATSDPGRTLHYKEQFF. CDR3 DNA: TGTGCCACCAGTGACCCGGGGAGGACTCTCCATTACAAAGAGCAGTTCTTC.

To note about this clonotype: The germline gene is not matched at one end of the junction; a read error may be the cause. The chain couples TRBV6-6 to TRBJ1-1, with D perhaps TRBD1 (6 bases). This CDR3 region has 13 residues. Germline CDR1 and CDR2: MNHNY and SVGAGI (reference sequence). This chain's CDR3 is CASSTRGITEVFF. The CDR3 region has the DNA TGTGCCAGCAGCACAAGGGGGATTACTGAAGTTTTCTTT.

Comments on this clonotype: As the CDR3 is not closed by the conserved phenylalanine or tryptophan, this likely results from a read error. The limits of the CDR3 on the DNA are not certain, so only TCRdb's listed CDR3 is given. This rearrangement joins TRBV11-1 to TRBJ2-4; TRBD2, the D gene given by the table, was not confirmed from the DNA. The CDR3 sequence runs 17 residues, both termini included. The germline CDR1 and CDR2 sequences are SGHAT and FQDESV (reference sequence). The CDR3 spells CASSFPRTSGTKNIQCL.